The rows below give T cell receptor beta chains drawn from one sample of a study of T cell responses to AZD1222 COVID-19 vaccine. TCRdb's table, derived via immunoSEQ multiplex PCR, lists solely in-frame clones and lacks some. The table has 90,000 to 120,000 clones, approximately 90% seen once. The sequencing here drew on peripheral blood, taken on day 0 of AZD1222 vaccination. Source of these receptors: an adult in good health. Each CDR3 is given with its conserved first and last residue. The D gene is left open where the match is weak. Size is stated for part of the rows, as once, few or many counts, or as a class when the clone is expanded.

>-|TRBJ1-2|-|TRBV1
TGCACCAGCAGCCAAAGGGCGCGGGGCTACACCTTC
CTSSQRARGYTF
>-|TRBJ1-2|once|TRBV6-6
TGTGCCAGCAGCTACGGCGGGACTTGGATGAAGGATGGCTACACCTTC
CASSYGGTWMKDGYTF
>-|TRBJ2-3|-|TRBV2
TGTGCCAGCTGCTTGGCGACCAGCACAGATACGCAGTATTTT
CASCLATSTDTQYF
>-|TRBJ1-2|-|TRBV6-2/TRBV6-3
TGTGCCAGCAGTTACCAGTCTTATACCTACACCTTC
CASSYQSYTYTF
>-|TRBJ2-7|many|TRBV6-1
TGTGCCAGCAGTGAACGTTCGGGCCTAAACTCCTACGAGCAGTACTTC
CASSERSGLNSYEQYF
>-|TRBJ1-1|-|TRBV29-1
TGCAGCACCTCTTGGGAGTCAACCATGAACACTGAAGCTTTCTTT
CSTSWESTMNTEAFF
>TRBD1|TRBJ1-1|-|TRBV6-6
TGTGCCAGCAGACTCCCCCGGGACAGGGAAATCGGTGAAGCTTTCTTT
CASRLPRDREIGEAFF
>TRBD2|TRBJ2-3|-|TRBV9
TGTGCCAGCAGCCCGATTCTAGCGGGGGGGAAGGATACGCAGTATTTT
CASSPILAGGKDTQYF
>TRBD2|TRBJ2-7|-|TRBV5-1
TGCGCCAGCAGCTTGGGGAGGACTAGCGGGGGCGACGAGCAGTACTTC
CASSLGRTSGGDEQYF
>TRBD1|TRBJ2-1|-|TRBV7-7
TGTGCTAGCAGCTTGGGCAGGGGGCGAACCTCCTACAATGAGCAGTTCTTC
CASSLGRGRTSYNEQFF
>-|TRBJ1-6|-|TRBV19
TGTGCCAGTAGTATAGATCTGGCAGAGAGCTCCTATAATTCACCCCTCCACTTT
CASSIDLAESSYNSPLHF
>-|TRBJ1-2|once|TRBV15
TGTGCCACCAGCAGAGTCGGGTATGGCTACACCTTC
CATSRVGYGYTF
>-|TRBJ1-1|once|TRBV6-2/TRBV6-3
TGTGCCAGCAGTCGATGGGGCGGGAACACTGAAGCTTTCTTT
CASSRWGGNTEAFF
>-|TRBJ1-5|-|TRBV12-3/TRBV12-4
TGTGCCAGCAGCCCCCGAATTGTTAAGTCCCAGCATTTT
CASSPRIVKSQHF
>-|TRBJ1-2|-|TRBV3-1/TRBV3-2
TGTGCCAGCAGCCAAGATAGGAGTAACTATGGCTACACCTTC
CASSQDRSNYGYTF
>-|TRBJ1-6|-|TRBV5-1
TGCGCCAGCAGCTTAAACCTCGGGGGCAATAATTCACCCCTCCACTTT
CASSLNLGGNNSPLHF